These T cell receptor beta chains were read from a single sample in a study of cytomegalovirus exposure and HLA in healthy donors. Data came from immunoSEQ multiplex PCR; TCRdb stores just in-frame clones and leaves some out. This sample yields roughly 200,000 clones, of which around 86% are seen a single time; approximately 7.7% belongs to the top ten. Sequencing was done on a sample of PBMCs. The source of these receptors is a young man in good health and CMV-seropositive. Both conserved end residues are part of each CDR3. Each record gives: D gene, V gene, J gene, clone size, CDR3 DNA, CDR3 protein. D genes are given only for firm matches. Clone sizes are given selectively: once, few, many, or a class where the clone is expanded.

>NA|TRBV5-6|TRBJ1-2|NA
TGTGCCAGCAGCACGGCCGGGACCCGTGCTGGCTACACCTTC
CASSTAGTRAGYTF
>TRBD1|TRBV6-9|TRBJ2-5|NA
TGTGCCAGCACCGGCCCTGGACAGGGGGAGACCCAGTACTTC
CASTGPGQGETQYF
>TRBD1|TRBV6-5|TRBJ1-4|NA
TGTGCCAGCAGTAGGGACAGAGAGGAAAAACTGTTTTTT
CASSRDREEKLFF
>NA|TRBV10-2|TRBJ1-2|NA
TGCGCCAGCAGTGATGGTTCACCAGCTAACTATGGCTACACCTTC
CASSDGSPANYGYTF
>NA|TRBV7-8|TRBJ1-5|NA
TGTGCCAGCAGCTTAAACGGGACGGAGAATCAGCCCCAGCATTTT
CASSLNGTENQPQHF
>NA|TRBV18|TRBJ2-1|NA
TGTGCCAGCTCACCCCAGCTGGACAATGAGCAGTTCTTC
CASSPQLDNEQFF
>TRBD1|TRBV6-5|TRBJ2-7|NA
TGTGCCAGCAGCCTTCGGACAGGGAACTACGAGCAGTACTTC
CASSLRTGNYEQYF
>NA|TRBV4-3|TRBJ1-2|NA
TGCGCCAGCAGCCAAGATACGGACAGTTCTAACTATGGCTACACCTTC
CASSQDTDSSNYGYTF
>NA|TRBV7-9|TRBJ1-2|NA
TGTGCCAGCACCCCAACTGGGCAGGACGACTATGGCTACACCTTC
CASTPTGQDDYGYTF
>TRBD1|TRBV4-3|TRBJ2-7|NA
TGCGCCAGCAGCCACAACCCGGGACAGGGAACCGAGCAGTACTTC
CASSHNPGQGTEQYF
>TRBD2|TRBV7-2|TRBJ2-5|once
TGTGCCAGCAGCCCGGGACTAGCGGGGGCTCGGGAGACCCAGTACTTC
CASSPGLAGARETQYF
>TRBD1|TRBV7-2|TRBJ1-1|NA
TGTGCCAGCAGCACACGACAGGGAATGGGAGCTTTCTTT
CASSTRQGMGAFF
>NA|TRBV6-5|TRBJ2-5|once
TGTGCCAGCAGCCCCTTCCTGGGAGAGACCCAGTACTTC
CASSPFLGETQYF
>NA|TRBV29-1|TRBJ1-1|NA
TGCAGCGCGGAAGCAGGGGCGGGTGAAGCTTTCTTT
CSAEAGAGEAFF
>NA|TRBV27|TRBJ2-7|NA
TGTGCCAGCAGTTTTTCGGCGGGGGCTACCTACGAGCAGTACTTC
CASSFSAGATYEQYF
>TRBD2|TRBV6-6|TRBJ2-3|once
TGTGCCAGCGGACTAGCGGGAGACACAGATACGCAGTATTTT
CASGLAGDTDTQYF
>NA|TRBV7-6|TRBJ2-5|few
TGTGCCAGCAGCCTGGACTTAATACCCCCAGAGACCCAGTACTTC
CASSLDLIPPETQYF
>NA|TRBV9|TRBJ2-1|NA
TGTGCCAGCAGCGTAGCACTCCCCAAGGGAACCTACAATGAGCAGTTCTTC
CASSVALPKGTYNEQFF
>TRBD1|TRBV6-1|TRBJ2-1|NA
TGTGCCAGCAGTGAATGGGCGGGACAGGCCTACAATGAGCAGTTCTTC
CASSEWAGQAYNEQFF
>NA|TRBV27|TRBJ2-1|NA
TGTGCCAGCAGTTTCCTGGCTTACAATGAGCAGTTCTTC
CASSFLAYNEQFF
>NA|TRBV10-3|TRBJ1-5|NA
TGTGCCAGCAGTGACGAGGTACGGGGGCCAGGTCAGCCCCAGCATTTT
CASSDEVRGPGQPQHF
>NA|TRBV2|TRBJ2-1|NA
TGTGCCAGCAAGGAACCTAGTAACAATGAGCAGTTCTTC
CASKEPSNNEQFF
>NA|TRBV11-3|TRBJ1-6|NA
TGTGCCAGCAGCCAAAACAGAAATAATTCACCCCTCCACTTT
CASSQNRNNSPLHF
>NA|TRBV4-1|TRBJ2-2|NA
TGCGCCAGCAGCCCAACCGGGCTTAGCTCCCCCGGGGAGCTGTTTTTT
CASSPTGLSSPGELFF
>TRBD2|TRBV4-3|TRBJ2-3|NA
TGCGCCAGCAGCCAAATAGCGGGGGGCTTAGATACGCAGTATTTT
CASSQIAGGLDTQYF
>NA|TRBV6-1|TRBJ1-1|NA
TGTGCCAGCAGTGGCAGCCTGAACACTGAAGCTTTCTTT
CASSGSLNTEAFF
>NA|TRBV4-3|TRBJ1-1|NA
TGCGCCAGCAGCCAAGAAGGCTGGGGGACTGAAGCTTTCTTT
CASSQEGWGTEAFF
>NA|TRBV5-1|TRBJ2-7|NA
TGCGCCAGCAGCTTGGGAGAAGGTGTCTCCTACGAGCAGTACTTC
CASSLGEGVSYEQYF
>TRBD2|TRBV5-1|TRBJ2-5|NA
TGCGCCAGCACGGGACTAGCGGGTGAAGAGACCCAGTACTTC
CASTGLAGEETQYF
>NA|TRBV5-1|TRBJ2-7|NA
TGCGCCAGCAGCTTGGAACTGCAACCCTACGAGCAGTACTTC
CASSLELQPYEQYF
>NA|TRBV6-5|TRBJ1-6|few
TGTGCCAGCAGCGGAGGTGGAGGGGCAAGTTCACCCCTCCACTTT
CASSGGGGASSPLHF
>NA|TRBV6-5|TRBJ2-2|once
TGTGCCAGCAGTTATCAGGGATCGAACACCGGGGAGCTGTTTTTT
CASSYQGSNTGELFF
>NA|TRBV9|TRBJ1-6|NA
TGTGCCAGCAGCGTAGCTACGGAGCCGTATAATTCACCCCTCCACTTT
CASSVATEPYNSPLHF
>NA|TRBV5-1|TRBJ1-1|NA
TGCGCCAGCGCTGGGGACCAGAACACTGAAGCTTTCTTT
CASAGDQNTEAFF
>NA|TRBV11-2|TRBJ2-1|NA
TGTGCCAGCAGCTTAAACTCCGTCAATGAGCAGTTCTTC
CASSLNSVNEQFF
>TRBD1|TRBV4-3|TRBJ1-4|NA
TGCGCCAGCAGCCCGGATCGGGACAGGTTAAATGAAAAACTGTTTTTT
CASSPDRDRLNEKLFF
>TRBD1|TRBV6-5|TRBJ1-1|NA
TGTGCCAGCAGGGCCAGGGGGAGGAAAGGCGAAGCTTTCTTT
CASRARGRKGEAFF
>NA|TRBV6-5|TRBJ1-2|NA
TGTGCCAGCAGCCCTGGAGGAAGCTATGGCTACACCTTC
CASSPGGSYGYTF
>TRBD1|TRBV15|TRBJ2-1|NA
TGTGCCACCAGCAGTCTACAGGGGGAAGTTATCTATGAGCAGTTCTTC
CATSSLQGEVIYEQFF
>NA|TRBV19|TRBJ1-2|NA
TGTGCCAGTAGTATAGATTCGGCCGGGGGCTATGGCTACACCTTC
CASSIDSAGGYGYTF
>TRBD1|TRBV4-1|TRBJ2-7|NA
TGCGCCAGCAGCCAAACGGACAGGAGTTACGAGCAGTACTTC
CASSQTDRSYEQYF
>TRBD1|TRBV7-8|TRBJ1-4|NA
TGTGCCAGCAGCAATACAGGGGCAGCTAATGAAAAACTGTTTTTT
CASSNTGAANEKLFF